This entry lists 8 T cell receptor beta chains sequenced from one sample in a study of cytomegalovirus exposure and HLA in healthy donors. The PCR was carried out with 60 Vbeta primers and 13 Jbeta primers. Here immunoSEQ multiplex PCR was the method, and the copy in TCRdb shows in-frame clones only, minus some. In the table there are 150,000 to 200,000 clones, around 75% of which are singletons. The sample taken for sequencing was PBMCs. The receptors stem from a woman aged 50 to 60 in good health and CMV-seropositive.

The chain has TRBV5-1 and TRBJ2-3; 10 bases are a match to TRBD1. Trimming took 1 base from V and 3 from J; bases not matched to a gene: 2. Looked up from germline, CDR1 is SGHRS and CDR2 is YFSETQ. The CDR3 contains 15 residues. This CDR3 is CASSLMGQGTDTQYF. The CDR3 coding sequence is TGCGCCAGCAGCTTGATGGGACAGGGGACAGATACGCAGTATTTT. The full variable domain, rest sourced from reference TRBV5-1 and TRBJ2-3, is KAGVTQTPRYLIKTRGQQVTLSCSPISGHRSVSWYQQTPGQGLQFLFEYFSETQRNKGNFPGRFSGRQFSNSRSEMNVSTLELGDSALYLCASSLMGQGTDTQYFGPGTRLTVL.

The CDR3 protein is CASSPRQGAYEQYF. The CDR3 DNA reads TGCGCCAGCAGCCCCCGGCAGGGGGCATACGAGCAGTACTTC. The rearrangement uses TRBV5-1 and TRBJ2-7, with TRBD1 matching over 8 bases. Germline values: CDR1 SGHRS, CDR2 YFSETQ. CDR3 length: 14 amino acids. V lost 4 bases and J lost 4; bases outside the gene matches: 7.

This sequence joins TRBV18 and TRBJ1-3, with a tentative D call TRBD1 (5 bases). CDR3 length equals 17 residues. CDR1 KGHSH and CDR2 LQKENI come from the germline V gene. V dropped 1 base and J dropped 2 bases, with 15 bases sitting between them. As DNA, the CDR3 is TGTGCCAGCTCACCACTTAGCTCGGCAGGGACTGGAAACACCATATATTTT. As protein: CASSPLSSAGTGNTIYF.

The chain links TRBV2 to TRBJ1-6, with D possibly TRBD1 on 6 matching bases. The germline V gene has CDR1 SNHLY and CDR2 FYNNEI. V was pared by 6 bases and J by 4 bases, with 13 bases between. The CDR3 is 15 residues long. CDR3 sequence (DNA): TGTGCCAGCAGCCTCGGGACAATTTATAATTCACCCCTCCACTTT. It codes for CASSLGTIYNSPLHF.

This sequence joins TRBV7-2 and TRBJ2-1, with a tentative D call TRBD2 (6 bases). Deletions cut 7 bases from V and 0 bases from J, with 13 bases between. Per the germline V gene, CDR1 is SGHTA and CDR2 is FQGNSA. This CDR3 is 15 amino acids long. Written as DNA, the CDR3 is TGTGCCAGCACCCTTGGGGGGAGCTCCTACAATGAGCAGTTCTTC. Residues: CASTLGGSSYNEQFF.

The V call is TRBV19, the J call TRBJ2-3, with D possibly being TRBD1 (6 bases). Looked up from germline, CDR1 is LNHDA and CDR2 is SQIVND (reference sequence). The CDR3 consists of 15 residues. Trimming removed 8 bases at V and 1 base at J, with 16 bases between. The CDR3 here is CASGHRDRGTDTQYF. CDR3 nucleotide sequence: TGTGCCAGTGGTCACAGGGATCGAGGCACAGATACGCAGTATTTT.

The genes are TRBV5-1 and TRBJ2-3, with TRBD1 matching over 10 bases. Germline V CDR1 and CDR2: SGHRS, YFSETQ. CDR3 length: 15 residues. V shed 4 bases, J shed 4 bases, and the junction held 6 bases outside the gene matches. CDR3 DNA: TGCGCCAGCAGCACCGGGACAGGGGCTCCAGATACGCAGTATTTT. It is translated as CASSTGTGAPDTQYF.

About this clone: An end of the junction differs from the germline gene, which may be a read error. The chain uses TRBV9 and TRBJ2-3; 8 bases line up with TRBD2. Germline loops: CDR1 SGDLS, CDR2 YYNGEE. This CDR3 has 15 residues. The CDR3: CAGSVGVPAGGPLYF. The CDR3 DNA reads TGTGCCGGCAGCGTAGGTGTCCCTGCGGGGGGCCCGCTGTATTTT.